Following are 15 T cell receptor beta chains from one sample sequenced in a study of T cell repertoires in cytomegalovirus infection. TCRdb used MiXCR to reprocess the reads, holding one entry per CDR3 protein. The top ten hold 2.8% of the sample, which has 740,000 or so distinct CDR3 sequences, 35% to 40% seen once. Sequencing was done on a sample of PBMCs. The receptors here all came from a human donor in good health (CMV status not recorded). Some clones in this sample may be carry-over from other donors' samples.

This clonotype was seen a few times. The chain has TRBV7-8 and TRBJ1-1; D is unresolved. The CDR3 contains 13 residues. Trimming cost V 5 bases and J 3 bases, with 10 bases left between them. Germline CDR1 and CDR2: SGHVS and FQNEAQ. The CDR3 DNA reads as TGTGCCAGCAGCGTTAGGAGATACACTGAAGCTTTCTTT. It encodes CASSVRRYTEAFF.

This clonotype was observed at least ten times. The V gene is TRBV10-3, the J gene TRBJ1-5; no clear D gene. The CDR3 covers 13 residues. Trimming removed 0 bases at V and 7 bases at J, with 7 bases between. Germline V lookup: CDR1 ENHRY, CDR2 SYGVKD. The CDR3 region has the DNA TGTGCCATCAGTGAGTCAGGTTGGCAGCCCCAGCATTTT. This gives the protein CAISESGWQPQHF.

This chain links TRBV7-9 with TRBJ1-2, with a tentative D call TRBD1 (6 bases). Trimming removed 5 bases from V and 4 bases from J, with 14 bases in between. The CDR3 has 14 amino acids. The germline gives CDR1 SEHNR, CDR2 FQNEAQ (reference sequence). CDR3 sequence (DNA): TGTGCCAGCAGCCGGACAGAAAAAAGCTATGGCTACACCTTC. Its translation: CASSRTEKSYGYTF.

Worth noting for this clonotype: An end of the junction does not agree with germline; a read error may underlie this. The chain carries TRBV28 and TRBJ1-2, with D possibly matching TRBD1 (6 bases). The germline gives CDR1 MDHEN, CDR2 SYDVKM. The CDR3 sequence is 13 residues long. This CDR3 is CASMGQLLYGYSF. The CDR3 DNA reads as TGTGCCAGCATGGGACAATTACTCTATGGCTACAGCTTC.

This clonotype turned up a few times. The gene calls are TRBV6-6 and TRBJ2-7; D call uncertain. This CDR3 has 15 amino acids. V was cut by 2 bases and J by 4 bases, with 15 bases left in between. Germline V CDR1 and CDR2: MNHNY, SVGAGI (reference sequence). In nucleotides, the CDR3 is TGTGCCAGCAGTTACCTTGCGGCTGCACCTTACGAGCAGTACTTC. Amino acid sequence: CASSYLAAAPYEQYF.

This chain uses TRBV5-5 with TRBJ2-7; tentative D call: TRBD2 (5 bases). CDR1 SGHKS and CDR2 YYEKEE come from the germline V gene (reference sequence). This CDR3 spans 15 amino acids. The V end lost 0 bases, the J end lost 0 bases, and 10 bases lay between the germline ends. CDR3 DNA: TGTGCCAGCAGCTTGGATATAGCGAGCTCCTACGAGCAGTACTTC. This codes for CASSLDIASSYEQYF.

This clonotype turned up a few times. The chain couples TRBV28 to TRBJ1-4; D is undetermined. Germline V gene sequence: CDR1 MDHEN, CDR2 SYDVKM. With 2 bases removed from V and 8 bases from J, the gap between germline ends came to 9 bases. The CDR3 consists of 13 residues. CDR3 protein: CASSLTTLEKLFF. The CDR3 coding sequence is TGTGCCAGCAGTTTAACTACCCTCGAAAAACTGTTTTTT.

The chain joins TRBV7-7 to TRBJ2-7; TRBD1 or TRBD2 may be the D gene (5 bases each). From germline, CDR1 is SSHAT and CDR2 FNYEAQ (reference sequence). The CDR3 spans 15 residues. For the CDR3, the DNA is TGTGGTAGCAGTGCGGACCAGGGACCCGCCTACGAGCAGTACTTC. Amino acid sequence: CGSSADQGPAYEQYF.

J is TRBJ1-6 and V is TRBV7-9; 9 nucleotides line up with TRBD1. Germline loops: CDR1 SEHNR, CDR2 FQNEAQ (reference sequence). J was trimmed by 4 bases and V by 4 bases; bases with no gene match: 11. CDR3 length: 18 residues. The CDR3 here is CASSSGQGKALYNSPLHF. The CDR3 nucleotides read TGTGCCAGCAGCTCCGGACAGGGGAAGGCCCTTTATAATTCACCCCTCCACTTT.

The chain uses TRBV15 and TRBJ1-4; D call uncertain. Deletions cut 0 bases from V and 0 bases from J, with 8 bases between. Germline V gene data show CDR1 as LNHNV and CDR2 as YYDKDF (reference sequence). The CDR3 runs 16 residues. This CDR3 is CATSREPGSTNEKLFF. As DNA, the CDR3 is TGTGCCACCAGCAGAGAACCGGGATCAACTAATGAAAAACTGTTTTTT.

This clonotype was counted a few times. V is TRBV13 and J is TRBJ1-1; 9 nucleotides line up with TRBD1. The J segment lost 4 bases and the V segment lost 5 bases, leaving 8 bases of the junction unmatched. CDR1 is PRHDT and CDR2 is FYEKMQ in the germline V gene (reference sequence). This CDR3 has 15 amino acids. Here the CDR3 reads CASSMGDRALTEAFF. CDR3 sequence (DNA): TGTGCCAGCAGCATGGGGGACAGGGCTCTCACTGAAGCTTTCTTT. The full variable domain, in which reference TRBV13 and TRBJ1-1 provide the parts outside the CDR3, is AAGVIQSPRHLIKEKRETATLKCYPIPRHDTVYWYQQGPGQDPQFLISFYEKMQSDKGSIPDRFSAQQFSDYHSELNMSSLELGDSALYFCASSMGDRALTEAFFGQGTRLTVV.

The CDR3 loop is CSAGGQDIKTGGSEQFF. DNA for the CDR3: TGCAGTGCAGGGGGACAGGATATTAAGACGGGAGGGTCCGAGCAGTTCTTC. The chain uses TRBV20-1 and TRBJ2-1; D might be TRBD1 or TRBD2, each matching 8 bases. With 6 bases removed from V and 10 bases from J, the gap between germline ends came to 31 bases. In germline, CDR1 is DFQATT, CDR2 SNEGSKA (reference sequence). CDR3 length: 17 residues.

There are a few counts of this clonotype. V usage is TRBV19 and J usage is TRBJ1-1; perhaps TRBD1 as D (6 bases). CDR1 LNHDA and CDR2 SQIVND come from the germline V gene (reference sequence). V was trimmed by 3 bases and J by 0 bases, leaving 11 bases between them. This CDR3 is built from 15 residues. The DNA for the CDR3 is TGTGCCAGTAGTATTACAGGGACGGTGAACACTGAAGCTTTCTTT. Translation gives CASSITGTVNTEAFF. The full variable domain, with the rest looked up from reference TRBV19 and TRBJ1-1, is DGGITQSPKYLFRKEGQNVTLSCEQNLNHDAMYWYRQDPGQGLRLIYYSQIVNDFQKGDIAEGYSVSREKKESFPLTVTSAQKNPTAFYLCASSITGTVNTEAFFGQGTRLTVV.

This clonotype was counted many times. The chain uses TRBV11-2 and TRBJ2-1; TRBD1 agrees at 9 bases. The germline V gene has CDR1 SGHAT and CDR2 FQNNGV. The CDR3 consists of 13 residues. Trimming cost V 5 bases and J 13 bases; bases outside gene matches: 9. The CDR3 DNA reads TGTGCCAGCAGCGGGGGACAGGGAGATCGTCAGTTCTTC. This encodes CASSGGQGDRQFF.

On this clonotype itself: This likely comes from a read error, as the CDR3 has no conserved phenylalanine or tryptophan at its end. V is TRBV7-2 and J is TRBJ1-1; possible D gene TRBD1, 5 bases. The CDR3 length is 16 residues. Germline CDR1 SGHTA, CDR2 FQGNSA. CDR3 DNA sequence: TGTGACAGCAGCACCGGTACAGGCCTAGTGAACACTGAAGCTTTCTGT. Encoded protein: CDSSTGTGLVNTEAFC.